This T cell receptor (beta chain) came from a study of monozygotic twins with inflammatory bowel disease (dated by TCRdb to between 2017 and 2020). Regarding the study in general: In total, roughly 28 monozygotic twin pairs made up the full study: 19 Danish pairs, all IBD-discordant, plus nine German pairs, of which four were IBD-concordant and five were IBD-discordant. The search for disease-associated traits relied mainly on comparing IBD patients with their genetically identical healthy co-twins within discordant pairs. Each individual had, on average, about 151 000 unique TCRalpha sequences and 181 000 unique TCRbeta sequences available for analysis.

Per the germline V gene, MGHRA is the CDR1 and YSYEKL is the CDR2. There are 15 amino acids in the CDR3, from cysteine to phenylalanine inclusive. The protein alone is recorded here. As to this clonotype: Its specific antigen is unknown.

Overall study outcomes, separate from this receptor: Repertoire similarity did not differ between concordant and discordant twins, possibly due to limited statistical power. Different T cell subtypes could not be distinguished in the analysis. IBD patients had lower TCRbeta repertoire diversity, measured by the inverse Simpson index, than their healthy co-twins. The results gave no support for a single strong signal or clonotype linked to IBD. Compared with healthy twins, IBD patients had fewer clonotypes in common with other individuals, a difference most pronounced in patients showing signs of disease activity. Because patients received different immunosuppressive treatments, the repertoires may have picked up extra background noise and variability between individuals.

A roughly 2.5 ml peripheral blood sample was drawn into PAXgene tubes per donor and stored at -80°C. Without T cell sorting, total RNA was isolated from whole blood using the PAXgene blood miRNA kit on an automated QIAcube. Peripheral blood from monozygotic twin pairs, either concordant or discordant for inflammatory bowel disease, underwent deep TCRalpha and TCRbeta repertoire profiling that used unique molecular barcoding. Smoking habits were recorded for all twin pairs, and individuals were classified as current, former or never smokers. Libraries were made using 5' RACE. The input for every TCR library was approximately 3,500 ng of total RNA. For each sample, cDNA synthesis was carried out in eight separate reactions using SMARTScribe reverse transcriptase. During cDNA synthesis, template switching introduced unique molecular identifiers that contained a 6-nucleotide sample barcode. TCRalpha and TCRbeta cDNA was amplified in two nested PCRs of about 17 and 10 cycles, and bead purification was carried out after each PCR. Before amplification, the cDNA was treated with uracil DNA-glycosylase and purified using the QIAquick PCR purification kit. The second PCR added Illumina TruSeq-compatible adapters along with sample-specific barcodes. Library quality and concentration were assessed using TapeStation and Qubit, and about 4.7 ng of each library was pooled. The pooled libraries were sequenced with 2 x 100 bp reads and custom sequencing primers on an Illumina HiSeq2500 single-index Rapid Run. The paper's processing steps were these. MiGEC version 1.2.6 was used for UMI-based consensus assembly, which corrected PCR and sequencing errors. V(D)J alignment, clonotype assembly and CDR3 extraction were performed with MiXCR version 2.1.1. To normalise gene usage, clonotype sharing and MAIT/NKT TCR abundance, the analysis used the top 1000, 10 000 and 20 000 clonotypes per sample. Diversity was computed as the inverse Simpson index with the vegan R package after downsampling to 27 000 UMIs. Statistical testing used paired Mann-Whitney U tests on the discordant twin pairs and applied Benjamini-Hochberg correction for multiple testing. Once TCRdb had reprocessed the reads, it stored one entry per CDR3 protein sequence and supplied no DNA. The V and J calls here are based on TCRdb, not the publication. This sample's table lists nearly 450,000 distinct CDR3 sequences. Roughly 2.3% of the sample is held by the ten biggest clonotypes.

The TCR originated in a human donor with ulcerative colitis or Crohn's disease, or a healthy co-twin of an affected twin (not recorded which). Sequenced input: blood. The sequence links TRBV4-1 to TRBJ1-1; without DNA, the TCRdb call of TRBD1 cannot be checked. CDR3 sequence: CASSQRQSWDTEAFF.